Listed below are T cell receptor beta chains from one sample, sequenced in a study of cytomegalovirus exposure and HLA in healthy donors. The table came from immunoSEQ multiplex PCR; TCRdb's copy has only in-frame clones and leaves some out. The sample has 90,000 to 120,000 clones, 73% seen once; the top ten hold 7.8%. What was sequenced was PBMCs. The receptors shown here come from a man aged 25-45 years in good health and CMV-seronegative. Each CDR3 is given with its conserved first and last residue. The D gene is left open where the match is weak. Size tells how often a clone was seen (once, few, many) or the class of an expanded clone, and some rows leave it out.

TRBJ2-7,NA,TRBV13,NA,TGTGCCAGCAGCTTAGGCCTAGCCTCGGGATCCTACGAGCAGTACTTC,CASSLGLASGSYEQYF
TRBJ2-5,NA,TRBV7-9,NA,TGTGCCAGCAGCTTAGCAGTCTCGGGGGAGACCCAGTACTTC,CASSLAVSGETQYF
TRBJ2-5,NA,TRBV2,NA,TGTGCCAGCAGTGTGGGGCGGGAGACCCAGTACTTC,CASSVGRETQYF
TRBJ2-5,NA,TRBV6-5,NA,TGTGCCAGCAGGCCGCCGGGGGACGAGACCCAGTACTTC,CASRPPGDETQYF
TRBJ2-1,TRBD2,TRBV5-4,NA,TGTGCCAGCAGCTTAGAAACTAGCGGACTCAATGAGCAGTTCTTC,CASSLETSGLNEQFF
TRBJ1-1,TRBD1,TRBV27,NA,TGTGCCAGCACCGTGGACAGGCGATCCACTGAAGCTTTCTTT,CASTVDRRSTEAFF
TRBJ2-7,NA,TRBV7-9,NA,TGTGCCAGCACCGAGTCTCTAGGGAGCTCCTACGAGCAGTACTTC,CASTESLGSSYEQYF
TRBJ2-2,TRBD2,TRBV6-5,NA,TGTGCCAGCAGTTATACTAGCGGGAGAGTACCCGGGGAGCTGTTTTTT,CASSYTSGRVPGELFF
TRBJ2-1,TRBD2,TRBV27,once,TGTGCCAGCAGTTTCCAGCGGGAGGACAATGAGCAGTTCTTC,CASSFQREDNEQFF
TRBJ2-7,NA,TRBV6-5,NA,TGTGCCAGCAGTTTAAGTCTGGGGCAGAGCTCCTACGAGCAGTACTTC,CASSLSLGQSSYEQYF
TRBJ1-2,NA,TRBV5-1,NA,TGCGCCAGCAGCCAGGGACAAGCGAACTATGGCTACACCTTC,CASSQGQANYGYTF
TRBJ1-4,TRBD1,TRBV4-1,NA,TGCGCCAGCAGCCAAGCGACAGGGGACGAAAAACTGTTTTTT,CASSQATGDEKLFF
TRBJ2-2,TRBD2,TRBV7-9,NA,TGTGCCAGCAGCCTGGGACTAGCGAACACCGGGGAGCTGTTTTTT,CASSLGLANTGELFF
TRBJ2-7,TRBD1,TRBV5-1,few,TGCGCCAGCAGCTTGGAGGGACAGACCTACGAGCAGTACTTC,CASSLEGQTYEQYF
TRBJ2-7,TRBD1,TRBV18,NA,TGTGCCAGCTCACACCGGGACAGGGTTGCCTACGAGCAGTACTTC,CASSHRDRVAYEQYF
TRBJ1-6,NA,TRBV30,few,TGTGCCTGGAGGGAGGGGATGCGGAATTCACCCCTCCACTTT,CAWREGMRNSPLHF
TRBJ1-1,TRBD1,TRBV7-2,NA,TGTGCCAGCAGCTTACCCCTGACAGGGGGAAGGACTGAAGCTTTCTTT,CASSLPLTGGRTEAFF
TRBJ2-6,NA,TRBV4-1,few,TGCGCCAGCAGCCAAGGTGGGGCTCAATACCTCGGTGGGGCCAACGTCCTGACTTTC,CASSQGGAQYLGGANVLTF
TRBJ1-2,NA,TRBV7-2,NA,TGTGCCAGCAGCTTCTCCCGCGCGGCGGAGGCTGGCGGCTACACCTTC,CASSFSRAAEAGGYTF
TRBJ2-7,TRBD1,TRBV10-3,medium-sized,TGTGCCATCAGTGAGACAGGGGGCGCAAGGCAGTACTTC,CAISETGGARQYF
TRBJ2-5,TRBD2,TRBV10-2,NA,TGCGCCAGCACCCCTTATGAGGGACTAGCGGACAAAGAGACCCCGTACTTC,CASTPYEGLADKETPYF
TRBJ2-7,TRBD1,TRBV28,once,TGTGCAGTTGCGACAGGGCTTGAGCAGTACTTC,CAVATGLEQYF
TRBJ1-1,NA,TRBV19,NA,TGTGCCAGTAGTATCGTGCAGGGCCTATACCTCACGAACACTGAAGCTTTCTTT,CASSIVQGLYLTNTEAFF
TRBJ2-3,TRBD2,TRBV12-5,NA,TGTGCTAGTGGTTTGTTAGCGGGGGGGAGCACAGATACGCAGTATTTT,CASGLLAGGSTDTQYF
TRBJ2-1,TRBD2,TRBV28,NA,TGTGCCAGCAGCCTAACTGGCGGGAGGACTTACAATGAGCAGTTCTTC,CASSLTGGRTYNEQFF
TRBJ2-5,NA,TRBV5-1,NA,TGCGCCAGCAGCGGCGGCCCCCTAGTCCAAGAGACCCAGTACTTC,CASSGGPLVQETQYF
TRBJ1-5,NA,TRBV28,NA,TGTGCCAGCAGCGGGGGAAATCAGCCCCAGCATTTT,CASSGGNQPQHF
TRBJ2-1,TRBD2,TRBV18,NA,TGTGCCAGCTCACCAGGCTGGACTAGCGGGAGGGGCAATGAGCAGTTCTTC,CASSPGWTSGRGNEQFF
TRBJ2-7,NA,TRBV4-1,NA,TGCGCCAGCAGCCAAAGCGAAACTAATTCCTACGAGCAGTACTTC,CASSQSETNSYEQYF
TRBJ2-3,NA,TRBV28,once,TGTGCCAGCAGTTTCACAGCGGCTACCTTTAGCACAGATACGCAGTATTTT,CASSFTAATFSTDTQYF
TRBJ2-3,NA,TRBV30,NA,TGTGCCTGGAGTGTAGGGGCCGGAGGGGGCACAGATACGCAGTATTTT,CAWSVGAGGGTDTQYF
TRBJ1-2,TRBD1,TRBV5-5,few,TGTGCCAGCAGCCGGACAGGGGCTAACTATGGCTACACCTTC,CASSRTGANYGYTF
TRBJ2-7,NA,TRBV6-5,once,TGTGCCAGCAGTTACGGGGGGACGGGGCCCTCCTACGAGCAGTACTTC,CASSYGGTGPSYEQYF
TRBJ2-7,NA,TRBV6-1,NA,TGTGCCAGCAGTGGCCTACCCCCTCTACAGGAGGGCTACGAGCAGTACTTC,CASSGLPPLQEGYEQYF
TRBJ2-2,NA,TRBV5-1,NA,TGCGCCAGCAGCTTGCAGGGAACGAGCACCGGGGAGCTGTTTTTT,CASSLQGTSTGELFF
TRBJ2-7,TRBD2,TRBV28,NA,TGTGCCAGCACCTATTTTAGCGGGGGGGTCTACGAGCAGTACTTC,CASTYFSGGVYEQYF
TRBJ2-1,TRBD1,TRBV5-1,NA,TGCGCCAGCAGCCTGGGGACAGGGTGGCTCTACAATGAGCAGTTCTTC,CASSLGTGWLYNEQFF
TRBJ2-1,TRBD2,TRBV29-1,NA,TGCAGCGTTGAAGGAATAGCGGGAATAGCCTACAATGAGCAGTTCTTC,CSVEGIAGIAYNEQFF
TRBJ1-1,TRBD1,TRBV18,NA,TGTGCCAGCTCAGGAGGGACAGGGGCTGAAGCTTTCTTT,CASSGGTGAEAFF
TRBJ1-2,NA,TRBV7-6,NA,TGTGCCAGCAGCCCCTTGGGACACCGCAGGGGCTACACCTTC,CASSPLGHRRGYTF
TRBJ1-1,TRBD1,TRBV28,NA,TGTGCCAGCAGTTTTCGGGACAGGGGGTTTATGAACACTGAAGCTTTCTTT,CASSFRDRGFMNTEAFF
TRBJ2-5,NA,TRBV2,NA,TGTGCCAGCAAGGGACAAGAGTCGGAGACCCAGTACTTC,CASKGQESETQYF
TRBJ2-7,NA,TRBV28,NA,TGTGCCAGCAGTTTTATGGCAAACTCCTACGAGCAGTACTTC,CASSFMANSYEQYF
TRBJ2-1,TRBD2,TRBV30,few,TGTGCCTGGAGCCTACGGGGAGGGGTCCCCTACAATGAGCAGTTCTTC,CAWSLRGGVPYNEQFF
TRBJ2-1,TRBD2,TRBV5-4,NA,TGTGCCAGCAGCGCTTGGGCTAGCGGCTACTACAATGAGCAGTTCTTC,CASSAWASGYYNEQFF
TRBJ2-7,NA,TRBV29-1,NA,TGCAGCGTTACCAGGGGAACCTACGAGCAGTACTTC,CSVTRGTYEQYF
TRBJ2-3,TRBD2,TRBV11-2,NA,TGTGCCAGCACCTTAGCGGGGGAGTCTCATACGCAGTATTTT,CASTLAGESHTQYF
TRBJ2-5,TRBD2,TRBV5-1,NA,TGCGCCAGCAGCTTTACTAGCGCGCAAGAGACCCAGTACTTC,CASSFTSAQETQYF
TRBJ2-5,NA,TRBV6-5,once,TGTGCCAGCAGTTACGTAGCGGACGGGAGGACCCAGTACTTC,CASSYVADGRTQYF